This T cell receptor (beta chain) was found in a study of blood T cells in healthy people across ages. Study-wide results and limits: The donors' CMV status was not determined, possibly confounding changes in expanded clonotypes. Estimated diversity, derived from one million T cells, was regarded as an underestimate.

CDR3 size: 13 residues. Germline V gives CDR1 DFQATT, CDR2 SNEGSKA (reference sequence). A second 7 to 11 cycle PCR used barcoded and J-beta primers. The template-switch adaptor, which had 12 random nucleotides, put a tag on each cDNA molecule. MiXCR was run by TCRdb on the 5' RACE reads, yielding one entry per CDR3 protein. Of approximately 1.5 million distinct CDR3 sequences listed, roughly 43% are singletons. This clonotype has just a few counts. Its specificity is unknown. A read error may produce the germline difference seen at one junction end. The extraction recovered at least 5 micrograms of total RNA per sample.

V is TRBV20-1 and J is TRBJ1-2; no clear D gene. The sequencing sample was made of blood. The origin of this receptor is a woman under 30 in good health. For the CDR3, the DNA is TGCAGTGCCAGAGGACCTGCCGGCTATGGCTACACCTTC. Translated: CSARGPAGYGYTF.